These 16 T cell receptor beta chains were sequenced from one sample in a study of beta chain features in type 1 diabetes. TCRB transcripts that were expressed got sequenced, as all of the isolated RNA had been reverse transcribed. Measured with immunoSEQ multiplex PCR; TCRdb has only the in-frame clones, and not every one. The repertoire holds 250,000 to 300,000 clones, around 7.8% seen once, with approximately 1% in the top ten. Sequenced material: central memory CD4+ T cells from blood. These receptors all stem from a woman in her late teens or twenties in good health.

This clone has at least ten counts. The chain is built from TRBV9 and TRBJ2-4, with 9 bases lining up with TRBD1. Germline lookup yields CDR1 SGDLS and CDR2 YYNGEE. Trimming at V came to 3 bases and at J to 1 base, leaving 8 bases not matched to a gene. CDR3 length: 17 residues. The CDR3 spells CASSAGQGGGAKNIQYF. CDR3 sequence (DNA): TGTGCCAGCAGCGCGGGACAGGGAGGTGGGGCCAAAAACATTCAGTACTTC.

The genes are TRBV7-8 and TRBJ2-7; 7 bases agree with TRBD1. Per germline, CDR1 SGHVS and CDR2 FQNEAQ. Trimming took 4 bases from V and 1 from J; bases not matched to a gene: 10. CDR3 length equals 16 residues. As DNA, the CDR3 is TGTGCCAGCAGCTACCGGACCGGGACAGCTTCCTACGAGCAGTACTTC. It codes for CASSYRTGTASYEQYF. The full variable domain, completed using reference TRBV7-8 and TRBJ2-7, is GAGVSQSPRYKVAKRGQDVALRCDPISGHVSLFWYQQALGQGPEFLTYFQNEAQLDKSGLPSDRFFAERPEGSVSTLKIQRTQQEDSAVYLCASSYRTGTASYEQYFGPGTRLTVT.

This clone was seen only a few times. The chain uses TRBV10-3 and TRBJ2-1; TRBD2 might be the D (6 bases). V dropped 1 base and J dropped 3 bases, with 13 bases sitting between them. CDR3 length: 16 residues. CDR1 and CDR2 from the germline V gene are ENHRY and SYGVKD. In nucleotides, the CDR3 is TGTGCCATCAGTGAGTGGGCTAGCGAGGACTACAATGAGCAGTTCTTC. Its translation: CAISEWASEDYNEQFF.

This clone was observed a handful of times. CDR3 protein: CASSQDGYTDTQYF. The CDR3 DNA reads as TGCGCCAGCAGCCAAGACGGATACACAGATACGCAGTATTTT. V is TRBV4-3 and J is TRBJ2-3; D gene unclear. Per germline, CDR1 LGHNA and CDR2 YSLEER. CDR3 length: 14 residues. Trimming removed 0 bases from V and 2 bases from J, with 6 bases in between.

This rearrangement joins TRBV4-2 to TRBJ2-7; D uncertain. The CDR3 has 15 residues. Germline V gives CDR1 LGHNA, CDR2 YNFKEQ. Trimming removed 4 bases at V and 3 bases at J, with 16 bases between. This CDR3 is CASSPSVASHYEQYF. In nucleotides, the CDR3 is TGTGCCAGCAGCCCCTCGGTCGCTTCCCACTACGAGCAGTACTTC.

This clone occurred many times. J is TRBJ2-7 and V is TRBV7-2, with TRBD1 matching 7 bases. The germline gives CDR1 SGHTA, CDR2 FQGNSA. This CDR3 is 15 amino acids long. The junction had 11 bases not matched to a gene; V was cut back by 5 bases and J by 4 bases. The CDR3 DNA is TGTGCCAGCAGCAAGACAGGGAACAACCTGTACGAGCAGTACTTC. It specifies CASSKTGNNLYEQYF.

This clone was seen only a few times. V is TRBV28 and J is TRBJ2-5; D tentatively reads TRBD1 or TRBD2 (5 bases each). CDR3 length: 14 amino acids. CDR1 MDHEN and CDR2 SYDVKM come from the germline V gene. V was pared by 6 bases and J by 4 bases, with 15 bases between. CDR3: CASRGGTTLETQYF. The CDR3 DNA reads TGTGCCAGCAGGGGTGGGACGACTTTAGAGACCCAGTACTTC.

The chain joins TRBV6-1 to TRBJ2-7, with no clear D. V gave up 8 bases and J gave up 3 bases, with 14 bases separating them. Germline V gene lookup returns CDR1 MNHNS and CDR2 SASEGT. The CDR3 spans 13 residues. CDR3 sequence reads: CASSAERGYEQYV. DNA for the CDR3: TGTGCCAGCTCCGCAGAAAGAGGCTACGAGCAGTACGTC.

This chain connects TRBV12-5 to TRBJ2-5; 7 positions match TRBD1. The DNA matches TRBJ2-7 better at its end, which makes the J call doubtful. Per germline, CDR1 LGHNT and CDR2 FRNRAP. The CDR3 loop spans 12 amino acids. The DNA for the CDR3 is TGTGCTAGTGGGTCGACAGGGCCCGAGCAGTACTTC. Its translation is CASGSTGPEQYF.

This chain connects TRBV18 to TRBJ2-3, with 9 bases that match TRBD2. Germline V gene data show CDR1 as KGHSH and CDR2 as LQKENI. There are 16 residues in the CDR3. Trimming at V came to 6 bases and at J to 0 bases, leaving 7 bases not matched to a gene. The chain's CDR3 is CASSPPSGVSTDTQYF. CDR3 coding DNA: TGTGCCAGCTCGCCGCCTAGCGGGGTTAGCACAGATACGCAGTATTTT.

The chain is built from TRBV19 and TRBJ1-1; 7 bases match TRBD1. The CDR3 loop spans 13 amino acids. Germline V gene sequence: CDR1 LNHDA, CDR2 SQIVND (reference sequence). The V segment lost 6 bases and the J segment 7 bases; nucleotides outside the gene matches: 8. The DNA of the CDR3 is TGTGCCAGTAGGACTCAGGGGGACGGTGAAGCTTTCTTT. Translated, it gives CASRTQGDGEAFF. The entire variable domain, with the rest obtained from reference TRBV19 and TRBJ1-1, is as follows: DGGITQSPKYLFRKEGQNVTLSCEQNLNHDAMYWYRQDPGQGLRLIYYSQIVNDFQKGDIAEGYSVSREKKESFPLTVTSAQKNPTAFYLCASRTQGDGEAFFGQGTRLTVV.

This clone was counted only a few times. V and J are TRBV7-9 and TRBJ2-7; D remains ambiguous. Per the germline V gene, CDR1 is SEHNR and CDR2 is FQNEAQ (reference sequence). The CDR3 has 11 amino acids. V shed 0 bases and J shed 5 bases, with 2 bases lying between them. The CDR3 spells CASSLADEQYF. In nucleotides, the CDR3 is TGTGCCAGCAGCTTAGCGGACGAGCAGTACTTC. The full variable domain, in which reference TRBV7-9 and TRBJ2-7 provide the parts outside the CDR3, is DTGVSQNPRHKITKRGQNVTFRCDPISEHNRLYWYRQTLGQGPEFLTYFQNEAQLEKSRLLSDRFSAERPKGSFSTLEIQRTEQGDSAMYLCASSLADEQYFGPGTRLTVT.

This clone was observed many times. CDR3 amino acids: CASADGRSSYNEQFF. For the CDR3, the DNA is TGTGCCTCAGCGGACGGCCGGAGCTCCTACAATGAGCAGTTCTTC. The V call is TRBV7-3, the J call TRBJ2-1, with D possibly being TRBD2 (5 bases). Trimming took 11 bases from V and 0 from J, leaving 17 bases between them. The CDR3 is 15 amino acids. In germline, CDR1 is SGHTA, CDR2 FQGTGA.

A note on this clone: This specimen includes other DNA sequences encoding the same CDR3. This sequence joins TRBV18 and TRBJ1-2, with 7 bases lining up with TRBD1. The CDR3 loop spans 14 amino acids. Losses at the gene ends were 6 bases for V and 0 bases for J; bases not matched to a gene: 4. Per germline, CDR1 KGHSH and CDR2 LQKENI. The CDR3 region is CASSPGTANYGYTF. CDR3 coding DNA: TGTGCCAGCTCGCCGGGGACAGCTAACTATGGCTACACCTTC.

This clone showed up just a few times. The chain combines TRBV7-2 with TRBJ1-3; the D is unclear. The germline gives CDR1 SGHTA, CDR2 FQGNSA. The CDR3 covers 13 residues. V shed 5 bases and J shed 4 bases, with 9 bases lying between them. For the CDR3, the DNA is TGTGCCAGCAGCACCAGGAGGGGAAACACCATATATTTT. Translating it yields CASSTRRGNTIYF.

The V gene is TRBV5-1, the J gene TRBJ1-5; D gene uncertain. The CDR3 is made up of 14 amino acids. From germline, CDR1 is SGHRS and CDR2 YFSETQ. Trimming left V 0 bases short and J 5 bases short, with 9 bases between. The CDR3 nucleotides are TGCGCCAGCAGCTTGGAGGGTCAGGATCAGCCCCAGCATTTT. Encoded protein: CASSLEGQDQPQHF. Drawing the rest from reference TRBV5-1 and TRBJ1-5, the complete variable domain is KAGVTQTPRYLIKTRGQQVTLSCSPISGHRSVSWYQQTPGQGLQFLFEYFSETQRNKGNFPGRFSGRQFSNSRSEMNVSTLELGDSALYLCASSLEGQDQPQHFGDGTRLSIL.